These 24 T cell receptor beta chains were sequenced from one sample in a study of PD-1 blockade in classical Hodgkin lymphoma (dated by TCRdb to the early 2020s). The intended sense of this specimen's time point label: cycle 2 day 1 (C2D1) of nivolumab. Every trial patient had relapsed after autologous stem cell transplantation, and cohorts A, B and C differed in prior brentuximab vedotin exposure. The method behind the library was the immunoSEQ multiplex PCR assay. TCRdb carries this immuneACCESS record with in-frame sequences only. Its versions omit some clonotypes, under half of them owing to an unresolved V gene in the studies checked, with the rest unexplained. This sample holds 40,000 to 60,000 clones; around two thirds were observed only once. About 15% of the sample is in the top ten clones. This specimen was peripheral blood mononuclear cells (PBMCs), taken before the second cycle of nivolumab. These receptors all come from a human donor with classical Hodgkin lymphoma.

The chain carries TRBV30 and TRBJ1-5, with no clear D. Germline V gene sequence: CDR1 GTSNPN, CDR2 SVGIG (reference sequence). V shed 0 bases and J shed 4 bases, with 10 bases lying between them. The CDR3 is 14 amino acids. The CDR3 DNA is TGTGCCTGGAGTGTACGGCCCGGGAATCAGCCCCAGCATTTT. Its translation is CAWSVRPGNQPQHF. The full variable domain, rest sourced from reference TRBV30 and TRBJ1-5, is SQTIHQWPATLVQPVGSPLSLECTVEGTSNPNLYWYRQAAGRGLQLLFYSVGIGQISSEVPQNLSASRPQDRQFILSSKKLLLSDSGFYLCAWSVRPGNQPQHFGDGTRLSIL.

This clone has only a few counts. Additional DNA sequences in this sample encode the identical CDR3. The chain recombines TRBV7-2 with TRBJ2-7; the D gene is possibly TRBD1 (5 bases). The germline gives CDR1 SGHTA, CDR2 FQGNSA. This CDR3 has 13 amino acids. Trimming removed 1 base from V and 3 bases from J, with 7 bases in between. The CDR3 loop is CASSLDRSYEQYF. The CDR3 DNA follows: TGTGCCAGCAGCTTAGACAGGAGCTACGAGCAGTACTTC.

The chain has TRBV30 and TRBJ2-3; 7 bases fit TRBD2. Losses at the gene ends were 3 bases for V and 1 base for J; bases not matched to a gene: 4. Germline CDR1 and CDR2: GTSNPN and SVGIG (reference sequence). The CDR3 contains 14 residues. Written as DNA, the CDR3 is TGTGCCTGGAGACATCTAGCGGGCACAGATACGCAGTATTTT. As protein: CAWRHLAGTDTQYF.

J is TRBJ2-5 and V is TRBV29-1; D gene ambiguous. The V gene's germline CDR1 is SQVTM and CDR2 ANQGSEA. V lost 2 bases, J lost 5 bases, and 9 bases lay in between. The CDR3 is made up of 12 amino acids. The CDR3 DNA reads TGCAGCGTTGAACAGTTAGGGGAGACCCAGTACTTC. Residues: CSVEQLGETQYF.

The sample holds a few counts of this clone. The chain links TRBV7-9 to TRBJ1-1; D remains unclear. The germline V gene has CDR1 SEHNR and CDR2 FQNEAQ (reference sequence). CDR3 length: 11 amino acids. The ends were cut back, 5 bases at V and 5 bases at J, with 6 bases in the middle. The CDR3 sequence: CASSRSTEAFF. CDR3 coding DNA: TGTGCCAGCAGCCGAAGTACTGAAGCTTTCTTT.

As DNA, the CDR3 is TGCAGCGTTGGACAGGGGGACACCGGGGAGCTGTTTTTT. It yields the protein CSVGQGDTGELFF. This chain uses TRBV29-1 with TRBJ2-2; 9 bases match TRBD1. The CDR3 runs to 13 residues. The V gene end was trimmed by 4 bases and the J gene end by 3 bases; junction bases not matched to a gene: 0. Looked up from germline, CDR1 is SQVTM and CDR2 is ANQGSEA.

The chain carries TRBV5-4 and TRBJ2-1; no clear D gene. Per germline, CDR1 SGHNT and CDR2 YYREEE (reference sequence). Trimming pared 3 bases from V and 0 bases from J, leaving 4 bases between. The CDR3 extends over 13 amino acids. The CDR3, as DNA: TGTGCCAGCAGCTGGAGCTCCTACAATGAGCAGTTCTTC. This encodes CASSWSSYNEQFF.

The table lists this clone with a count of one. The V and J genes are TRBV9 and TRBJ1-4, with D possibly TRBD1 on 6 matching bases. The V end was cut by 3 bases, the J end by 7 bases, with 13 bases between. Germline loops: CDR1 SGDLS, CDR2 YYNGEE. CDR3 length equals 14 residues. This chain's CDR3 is CASSARGLGEKLFF. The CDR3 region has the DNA TGTGCCAGCAGCGCCAGGGGATTGGGTGAAAAACTGTTTTTT.

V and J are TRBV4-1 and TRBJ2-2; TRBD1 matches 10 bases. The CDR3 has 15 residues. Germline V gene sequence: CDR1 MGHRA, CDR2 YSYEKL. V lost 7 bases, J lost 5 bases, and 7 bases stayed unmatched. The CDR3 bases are TGCGCCAGCAACCAGGGACAGGGGTTGACCGGGGAGCTGTTTTTT. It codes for CASNQGQGLTGELFF.

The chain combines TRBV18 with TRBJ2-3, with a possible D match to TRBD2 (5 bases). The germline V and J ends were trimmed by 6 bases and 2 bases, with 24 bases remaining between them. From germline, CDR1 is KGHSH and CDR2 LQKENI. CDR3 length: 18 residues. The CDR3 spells CASSSRPGGGTHTDTQYF. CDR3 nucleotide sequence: TGTGCCAGCTCGTCCCGACCAGGAGGCGGAACGCACACAGATACGCAGTATTTT.

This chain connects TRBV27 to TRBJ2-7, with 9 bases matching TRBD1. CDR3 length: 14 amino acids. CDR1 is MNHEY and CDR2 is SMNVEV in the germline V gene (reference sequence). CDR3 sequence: CVTKTGTGYYEQYF. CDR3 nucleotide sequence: TGTGTCACCAAAACCGGGACAGGGTACTACGAGCAGTACTTC.

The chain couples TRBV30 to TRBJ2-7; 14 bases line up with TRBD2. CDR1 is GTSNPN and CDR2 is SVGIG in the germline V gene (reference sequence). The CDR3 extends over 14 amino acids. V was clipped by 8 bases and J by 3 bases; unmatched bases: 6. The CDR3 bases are TGTGCCGGGACTAGCGGGAGTTTCGACTACGAGCAGTACTTC. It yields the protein CAGTSGSFDYEQYF.

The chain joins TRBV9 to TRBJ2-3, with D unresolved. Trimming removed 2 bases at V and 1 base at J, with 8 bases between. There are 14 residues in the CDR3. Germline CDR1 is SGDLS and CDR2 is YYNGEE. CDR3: CASSVRGGTDTQYF. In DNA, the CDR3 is TGTGCCAGCAGCGTCCGTGGGGGCACAGATACGCAGTATTTT.

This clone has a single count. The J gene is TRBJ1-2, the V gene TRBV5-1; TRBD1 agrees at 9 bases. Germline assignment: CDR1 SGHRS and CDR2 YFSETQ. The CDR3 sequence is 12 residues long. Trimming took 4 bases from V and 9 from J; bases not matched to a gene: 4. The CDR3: CASSAQGARYTF. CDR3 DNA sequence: TGCGCCAGCAGCGCACAGGGGGCTCGCTACACCTTC. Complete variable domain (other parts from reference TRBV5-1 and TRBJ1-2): KAGVTQTPRYLIKTRGQQVTLSCSPISGHRSVSWYQQTPGQGLQFLFEYFSETQRNKGNFPGRFSGRQFSNSRSEMNVSTLELGDSALYLCASSAQGARYTFGSGTRLTVV.

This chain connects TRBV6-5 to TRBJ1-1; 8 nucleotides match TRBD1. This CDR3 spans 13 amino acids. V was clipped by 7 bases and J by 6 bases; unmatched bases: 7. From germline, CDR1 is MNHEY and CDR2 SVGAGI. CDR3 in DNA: TGTGCCAGCAAGAAGACAGGGGCCCCTGAAGCTTTCTTT. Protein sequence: CASKKTGAPEAFF.

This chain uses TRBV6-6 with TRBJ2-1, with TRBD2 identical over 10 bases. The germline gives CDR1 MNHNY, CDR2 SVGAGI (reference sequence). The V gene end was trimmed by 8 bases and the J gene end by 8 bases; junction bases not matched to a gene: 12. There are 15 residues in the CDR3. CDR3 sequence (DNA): TGTGCCAGCCGGGGGACTAGCGTCTTTGGGTATGAGCAGTTCTTC. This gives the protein CASRGTSVFGYEQFF.

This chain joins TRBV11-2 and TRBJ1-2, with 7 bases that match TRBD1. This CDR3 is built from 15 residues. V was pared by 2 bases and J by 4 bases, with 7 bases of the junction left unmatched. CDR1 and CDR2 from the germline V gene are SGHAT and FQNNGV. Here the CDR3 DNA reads TGTGCCAGCAGCTTAATGGCGCAGGGGGGCTATGGCTACACCTTC. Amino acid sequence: CASSLMAQGGYGYTF.

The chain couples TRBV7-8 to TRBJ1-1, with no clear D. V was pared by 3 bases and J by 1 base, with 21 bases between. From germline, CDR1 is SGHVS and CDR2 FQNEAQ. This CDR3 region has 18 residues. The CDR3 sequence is CASSLDRTIPNSNTEAFF. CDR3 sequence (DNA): TGTGCCAGCAGCTTGGACCGAACCATCCCAAACTCGAACACTGAAGCTTTCTTT.

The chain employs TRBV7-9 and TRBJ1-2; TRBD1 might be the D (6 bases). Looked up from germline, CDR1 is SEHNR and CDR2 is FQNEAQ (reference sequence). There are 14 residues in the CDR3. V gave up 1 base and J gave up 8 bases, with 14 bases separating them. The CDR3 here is CASSLVPGALGYTF. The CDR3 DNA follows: TGTGCCAGCAGCTTAGTGCCAGGGGCGCTCGGCTACACCTTC.

This chain's CDR3 is CAISDLDEQYF. CDR3 coding DNA: TGTGCCATCAGTGACTTGGATGAGCAGTACTTC. This rearrangement joins TRBV10-3 to TRBJ2-7; D not resolved. The CDR3 length is 11 residues. Trimming pared 3 bases from V and 7 bases from J, leaving 7 bases between. Looked up from germline, CDR1 is ENHRY and CDR2 is SYGVKD.

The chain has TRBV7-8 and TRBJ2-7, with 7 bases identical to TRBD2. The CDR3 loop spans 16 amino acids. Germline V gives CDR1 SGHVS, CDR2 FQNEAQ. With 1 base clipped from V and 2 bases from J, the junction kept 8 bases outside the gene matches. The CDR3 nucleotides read TGTGCCAGCAGCTTAGGGGGAGGGCAGGGCCCCTACGAGCAGTACTTC. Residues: CASSLGGGQGPYEQYF.

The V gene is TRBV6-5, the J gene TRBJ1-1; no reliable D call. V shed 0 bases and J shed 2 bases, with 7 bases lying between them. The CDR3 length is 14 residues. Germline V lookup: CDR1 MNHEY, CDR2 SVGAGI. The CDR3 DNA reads TGTGCCAGCAGTTACTCAGCAGATAACACTGAAGCTTTCTTT. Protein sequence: CASSYSADNTEAFF.

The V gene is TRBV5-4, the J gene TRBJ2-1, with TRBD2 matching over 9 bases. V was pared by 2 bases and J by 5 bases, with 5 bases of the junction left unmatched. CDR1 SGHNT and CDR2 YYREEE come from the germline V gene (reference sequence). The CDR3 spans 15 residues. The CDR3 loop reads CASSLRLAGNNEQFF. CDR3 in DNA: TGTGCCAGCAGCTTAAGGCTAGCGGGAAACAATGAGCAGTTCTTC.

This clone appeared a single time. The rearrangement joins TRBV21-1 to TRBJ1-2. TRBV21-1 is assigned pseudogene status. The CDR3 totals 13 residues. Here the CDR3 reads CASNLIQGRGYTF. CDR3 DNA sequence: TGTGCCAGCAACTTGATCCAAGGCCGTGGCTACACCTTC.